The entry below describes one T cell receptor beta chain. Its antigen remains unidentified. This sample was taken from a study of regulatory and conventional T cells in RAG deficiency. Conventional CD4+ T cells were sorted from blood as CD25-low CD127-high cells. The assay was immunoSEQ multiplex PCR, and TCRdb's table has in-frame clones only and misses some. The sample shows some 21,000 clones, 85% to 95% of them seen only once. The CDR3 consists of 13 residues. Germline V CDR1 and CDR2: MNHEY, SVGAGI. V was clipped by 2 bases and J by 6 bases, with 10 bases between them. Study-wide points: These Omenn syndrome Treg sorts may hold peripherally activated cells instead. Omenn patients showed >80% Treg-Tconv overlap and shorter CDR3 lengths. Other subsets showed approximately 10-fold reductions, but Treg unique TCR beta sequences fell 95 to 100-fold in these patients. Shannon entropy was markedly lower and Simpson indices higher in RAG-deficient patients than control T-cell subsets.

These data were likewise used in another study, on regulatory T cells. From that paper: The primer mix had 52 TRBV and 13 TRBJ primers.

The TCR sequence derives from a human donor in good health. Sequenced: CD4+ T cells sorted from blood. The chain has TRBV6-5 and TRBJ1-1; D perhaps matches TRBD1 (5 bases). CDR3 in amino acids: CASSYLGGAEAFF. The DNA of the CDR3 is TGTGCCAGCAGTTACCTCGGGGGGGCTGAAGCTTTCTTT.